The 5 T cell receptor beta chains presented below share a single source sample, sequenced in a study of cytomegalovirus exposure and HLA in healthy donors. The PCR used 60 Vbeta and 13 Jbeta primers. The table came from immunoSEQ multiplex PCR; TCRdb's copy has only in-frame clones and leaves some out. The sample holds 150,000 to 160,000 clones, over 75% seen once. Sequencing used PBMCs. Receptors originate from a woman aged 35 to 49 in good health and CMV-seropositive.

The chain recombines TRBV20-1 with TRBJ2-3, with D hard to call. The CDR3 runs to 10 residues. Germline assignment: CDR1 DFQATT and CDR2 SNEGSKA (reference sequence). CDR3 DNA: TGCAGCCCGGTTCGGGATACGCAGTATTTT. It codes for CSPVRDTQYF.

The table lists this clone with a few counts. The chain is built from TRBV7-9 and TRBJ2-7; 7 bases are shared with TRBD1. The germline CDR1 and CDR2 sequences are SEHNR and FQNEAQ (reference sequence). V was pared by 3 bases and J by 0 bases, with 2 bases of the junction left unmatched. This CDR3 region has 14 residues. Here the CDR3 reads CASSLTGISYEQYF. CDR3 nucleotides: TGTGCCAGCAGCTTGACAGGGATCTCCTACGAGCAGTACTTC.

V gene TRBV5-1 combines with J gene TRBJ2-3, with 7 bases aligning to TRBD2. This CDR3 is built from 14 residues. Trimming cost V 4 bases and J 2 bases; bases outside gene matches: 4. The V gene's germline CDR1 is SGHRS and CDR2 YFSETQ. The CDR3, as DNA: TGCGCCAGCAGCCGGCTAGCGGTCACAGATACGCAGTATTTT. It codes for CASSRLAVTDTQYF.

This chain uses TRBV7-9 with TRBJ2-1; tentative D call: TRBD2 (5 bases). CDR1 is SEHNR and CDR2 is FQNEAQ in the germline V gene (reference sequence). The CDR3 spans 15 residues. V was cut by 5 bases and J by 0 bases, with 11 bases left in between. In DNA, the CDR3 is TGTGCCAGCAGCAGGGTACTAGGCTCCTACAATGAGCAGTTCTTC. Its protein product is CASSRVLGSYNEQFF. Full variable domain (rest looked up from reference TRBV7-9 and TRBJ2-1): DTGVSQNPRHKITKRGQNVTFRCDPISEHNRLYWYRQTLGQGPEFLTYFQNEAQLEKSRLLSDRFSAERPKGSFSTLEIQRTEQGDSAMYLCASSRVLGSYNEQFFGPGTRLTVL.

This chain connects TRBV6-6 to TRBJ2-1; possible D gene TRBD2, 5 bases. Trimming left V 8 bases short and J 8 bases short, with 7 bases between. The CDR3 contains 10 residues. CDR1 and CDR2 (germline): MNHNY, SVGAGI (reference sequence). The CDR3, as DNA: TGTGCCAGCGGGCGGGATGAGCAGTTCTTC. It is translated as CASGRDEQFF.